Each of the 27 T cell receptor beta chains below was sequenced from the same sample in a study of PD-1 blockade in classical Hodgkin lymphoma (dated by TCRdb to about 2020). The library was produced with the immunoSEQ multiplex PCR assay. Drawn from immuneACCESS, this table holds only the in-frame rearrangements with V and J called that TCRdb kept. Clones are partly lost; checked studies trace under half to an unresolved V gene and leave the rest unexplained. The sample has about 12,000 clones on record, 80% to 95% of them singletons. The leading ten clones occupy roughly 20% of the sample. Sample time point, as interpreted from the label and publication: cycle 1 day 1 (C1D1), immediately before nivolumab initiation. All trial patients had relapsed after autologous stem cell transplantation, with cohorts A, B and C differing in prior brentuximab vedotin exposure. Sequenced material: peripheral blood mononuclear cells (PBMCs), taken at baseline. These receptors were collected from a human donor with classical Hodgkin lymphoma.

The rearrangement uses TRBV5-1 and TRBJ2-7; TRBD1 aligns across 8 bases. Germline trimming cut 2 bases from V and 3 bases from J; bases unmatched to any gene: 1. CDR1 is SGHRS, CDR2 YFSETQ, per germline. CDR3 length: 13 residues. CDR3 in amino acids: CASSFGTGYEQYF. CDR3 DNA: TGCGCCAGCAGCTTCGGGACAGGCTACGAGCAGTACTTC.

This clone is a singleton in its sample. The chain employs TRBV5-1 and TRBJ1-2, with 8 bases lining up with TRBD1. Losses at the gene ends were 4 bases for V and 3 bases for J; bases not matched to a gene: 5. The length of the CDR3 is 14 residues. Germline CDR1 and CDR2: SGHRS and YFSETQ. CDR3 sequence: CASSMDRADYGYTF. CDR3 DNA: TGCGCCAGCAGCATGGACAGGGCGGACTATGGCTACACCTTC. The whole variable domain, remainder taken from reference TRBV5-1 and TRBJ1-2, is KAGVTQTPRYLIKTRGQQVTLSCSPISGHRSVSWYQQTPGQGLQFLFEYFSETQRNKGNFPGRFSGRQFSNSRSEMNVSTLELGDSALYLCASSMDRADYGYTFGSGTRLTVV.

The gene calls are TRBV18 and TRBJ2-2, with D tentatively TRBD2 (5 bases). CDR1 and CDR2 (germline): KGHSH, LQKENI. Trimming stripped 0 bases from V and 0 bases from J, with 11 bases between. The CDR3 contains 17 residues. The CDR3 coding sequence is TGTGCCAGCTCACCACCGAGCGGATACCCGAACACCGGGGAGCTGTTTTTT. Protein sequence: CASSPPSGYPNTGELFF. Full variable domain (rest looked up from reference TRBV18 and TRBJ2-2): NAGVMQNPRHLVRRRGQEARLRCSPMKGHSHVYWYRQLPEEGLKFMVYLQKENIIDESGMPKERFSAEFPKEGPSILRIQQVVRGDSAAYFCASSPPSGYPNTGELFFGEGSRLTVL.

V is TRBV27 and J is TRBJ1-5, with D perhaps matching TRBD1 (5 bases). Per germline, CDR1 MNHEY and CDR2 SMNVEV (reference sequence). The CDR3 spans 14 residues. Trimming removed 6 bases from V and 6 bases from J, with 15 bases in between. The CDR3 nucleotides read TGTGCCAGCAGGCCCGCAGGGCCCAGTCAGCCCCAGCATTTT. Translated: CASRPAGPSQPQHF.

V and J are TRBV19 and TRBJ2-3, with D perhaps being TRBD1 or TRBD2 (6 bases each). V was trimmed by 4 bases and J by 2 bases, leaving 25 bases between them. The germline V gene encodes CDR1 LNHDA and CDR2 SQIVND (reference sequence). This CDR3 contains 19 residues. The DNA for the CDR3 is TGTGCCAGTAGTAGGGGGCGGGAATGGGCTGGTACTAACACAGATACGCAGTATTTT. Protein sequence: CASSRGREWAGTNTDTQYF.

This chain uses TRBV11-1 with TRBJ1-4, with TRBD1 as a possible D gene (6 bases). The germline V gene encodes CDR1 SGHAT and CDR2 FQDESV (reference sequence). CDR3 size: 15 residues. V dropped 4 bases and J dropped 6 bases, with 15 bases sitting between them. CDR3 sequence reads: CASSSSAGADEKLFF. For the CDR3, the DNA is TGTGCCAGCAGCTCTTCGGCGGGGGCCGATGAAAAACTGTTTTTT.

The rearrangement uses TRBV27 and TRBJ2-1, with 10 bases identical to TRBD2. The germline gives CDR1 MNHEY, CDR2 SMNVEV (reference sequence). The CDR3 has 15 residues. Trimming cost V 5 bases and J 5 bases; bases outside gene matches: 6. The CDR3 DNA is TGTGCCAGCAGTCTAAGCGGGAGGGCCAACAATGAGCAGTTCTTC. It translates to CASSLSGRANNEQFF.

The count of this clone is one. The chain joins TRBV13 to TRBJ2-2, with D perhaps matching TRBD2 (5 bases). Per the germline V gene, CDR1 is PRHDT and CDR2 is FYEKMQ (reference sequence). Between the trimmed V and J ends, which lost 7 bases and 0 bases, there was a span of 21 bases. This CDR3 is built from 18 residues. In DNA, the CDR3 is TGTGCCAGCACCGGCAGACTATTAGATCGACCGAACACCGGGGAGCTGTTTTTT. Its protein is CASTGRLLDRPNTGELFF.

This chain connects TRBV4-1 to TRBJ2-4, with D maybe TRBD1 (5 bases). The CDR3 spans 16 residues. Germline lookup yields CDR1 MGHRA and CDR2 YSYEKL. V was trimmed by 2 bases and J by 1 base, leaving 12 bases between them. The CDR3 is CASSQLAGLAKNIQYF. CDR3 nucleotides: TGCGCCAGCAGCCAATTAGCAGGGTTGGCCAAAAACATTCAGTACTTC.

This chain joins TRBV5-4 and TRBJ1-5, with a weak D call TRBD1 (6 bases). This CDR3 has 15 residues. The V end lost 0 bases, the J end lost 2 bases, and 9 bases lay between the germline ends. The germline gives CDR1 SGHNT, CDR2 YYREEE (reference sequence). Here the CDR3 reads CASSLAGGGNQPQHF. In DNA, the CDR3 is TGTGCCAGCAGCTTGGCGGGGGGCGGCAATCAGCCCCAGCATTTT.

This chain links TRBV5-4 with TRBJ2-5; 9 positions agree with TRBD2. The CDR3 is 15 amino acids. Per germline, CDR1 SGHNT and CDR2 YYREEE (reference sequence). The trim removed 3 bases at V and 1 base at J, leaving 4 bases unmatched. CDR3 DNA sequence: TGTGCCAGCAGCTCTACTAGCGGGTCCCAAGAGACCCAGTACTTC. Translating it yields CASSSTSGSQETQYF.

The chain carries TRBV7-9 and TRBJ2-1; no clear D gene. This CDR3 comprises 14 residues. Deletions cut 7 bases from V and 8 bases from J, with 18 bases between. The V gene's germline CDR1 is SEHNR and CDR2 FQNEAQ (reference sequence). This CDR3 reads CASTALRMVYEQFF. The CDR3 coding sequence is TGTGCCAGCACCGCCCTGCGTATGGTTTATGAGCAGTTCTTC.

This clone was picked up a small number of times. CDR3 nucleotide sequence: TGTGCCCTTACTCGGGACAGGCGGAACACTGAAGCTTTCTTT. Protein product: CALTRDRRNTEAFF. The gene calls are TRBV30 and TRBJ1-1, with 8 bases that match TRBD1. J lost 1 base, V lost 8 bases, and 9 bases had no gene match. Per the germline V gene, CDR1 is GTSNPN and CDR2 is SVGIG (reference sequence). There are 14 residues in the CDR3.

The chain uses TRBV6-5 and TRBJ1-4, with D possibly TRBD1 on 5 matching bases. Trimming stripped 4 bases from V and 5 bases from J, with 8 bases between. This CDR3 spans 13 amino acids. The germline gives CDR1 MNHEY, CDR2 SVGAGI. The CDR3 here is CASSSGGNEKLFF. The CDR3 DNA reads as TGTGCCAGCAGTTCCGGGGGAAATGAAAAACTGTTTTTT.

In its sample, this clone was seen a few times. The chain combines TRBV5-1 with TRBJ2-3; 8 bases match TRBD1. This CDR3 region has 14 residues. Germline V gene data show CDR1 as SGHRS and CDR2 as YFSETQ. V lost 4 bases to trimming and J lost 2 bases; unmatched junction nucleotides: 3. The CDR3 DNA is TGCGCCAGCAGCCTGGACAGGGACACAGATACGCAGTATTTT. Translating gives CASSLDRDTDTQYF.

This chain links TRBV18 with TRBJ2-7; D is unresolved. Trimming stripped 5 bases from V and 2 bases from J, with 19 bases between. The CDR3 covers 16 residues. Per the germline V gene, CDR1 is KGHSH and CDR2 is LQKENI. CDR3 sequence (DNA): TGTGCCAGCTCAGTTTTCGTCGGCAGAACCACCTACGAGCAGTACTTC. It encodes CASSVFVGRTTYEQYF.

V and J are TRBV9 and TRBJ2-1; a possible D gene is TRBD2 (5 bases). The germline V gene encodes CDR1 SGDLS and CDR2 YYNGEE. The CDR3 totals 15 residues. Trimming pared 2 bases from V and 1 base from J, leaving 10 bases between. The CDR3 is CASSVRAISYNEQFF. CDR3 coding DNA: TGTGCCAGCAGCGTGAGGGCGATATCCTACAATGAGCAGTTCTTC.

The CDR3 region has the DNA TGTGCCAGCAGCGGAACCCGGGACTGGTCCTACGAGCAGTACTTC. Amino acids: CASSGTRDWSYEQYF. This chain uses TRBV6-1 with TRBJ2-7, with D possibly being TRBD2 (6 bases). Per the germline V gene, CDR1 is MNHNS and CDR2 is SASEGT. Deletions cut 6 bases from V and 1 base from J, with 16 bases between. The CDR3 totals 15 residues.

This clone was detected once. V usage is TRBV18 and J usage is TRBJ2-1; TRBD1 agrees at 7 bases. Trimming removed 3 bases from V and 8 bases from J; junction bases left unmatched: 7. The V gene's germline CDR1 is KGHSH and CDR2 LQKENI. CDR3 length equals 14 residues. In DNA, the CDR3 is TGTGCCAGCTCACCTACGCTAGGGGGCCATGAGCAGTTCTTC. Its translation is CASSPTLGGHEQFF.

The chain recombines TRBV19 with TRBJ1-1, with 10 bases fitting TRBD1. The CDR3 totals 17 residues. V was pared by 8 bases and J by 0 bases, with 12 bases of the junction left unmatched. From germline, CDR1 is LNHDA and CDR2 SQIVND (reference sequence). The CDR3 sequence is CASLASWTGGLNTEAFF. DNA for the CDR3: TGTGCCAGTCTGGCCTCTTGGACAGGGGGTTTGAACACTGAAGCTTTCTTT.

J is TRBJ2-2 and V is TRBV5-1, with D possibly TRBD1 on 5 matching bases. The V gene's germline CDR1 is SGHRS and CDR2 YFSETQ. Trimming shortened V by 4 bases and J by 1 base, and 8 bases separated the two germline ends. The length of the CDR3 is 14 residues. The CDR3 sequence: CASSMDMNTGELFF. The CDR3 DNA reads as TGCGCCAGCAGCATGGACATGAACACCGGGGAGCTGTTTTTT.

In its sample, this clone was seen once. The chain has TRBV27 and TRBJ2-7; the D gene is possibly TRBD1 (6 bases). In germline, CDR1 is MNHEY, CDR2 SMNVEV (reference sequence). This CDR3 is 18 amino acids long. The germline V and J ends were trimmed by 4 bases and 4 bases, with 26 bases remaining between them. The CDR3 sequence is CASSSTPIRTDIGYEQYF. DNA of the CDR3: TGTGCCAGCAGTTCAACCCCCATTAGGACAGACATCGGATACGAGCAGTACTTC.

This chain connects TRBV6-1 to TRBJ2-7; 9 nucleotides agree with TRBD1. CDR3 length: 17 residues. Germline V gene lookup returns CDR1 MNHNS and CDR2 SASEGT. The V gene end was trimmed by 4 bases and the J gene end by 0 bases; junction bases not matched to a gene: 10. Written as DNA, the CDR3 is TGTGCCAGCAGTGGCCTAAGTGGGACAGGGCCCTCCTACGAGCAGTACTTC. The encoded protein is CASSGLSGTGPSYEQYF.

V is TRBV11-3 and J is TRBJ2-1; 8 bases agree with TRBD2. The CDR3 sequence is 15 residues long. Germline CDR1 reads SGHNT; CDR2 reads YENEEA. V shed 5 bases and J 3 bases; nucleotides not matched to a gene: 6. The CDR3 is CASSKGGGLYNEQFF. CDR3 bases: TGTGCCAGCAGCAAAGGCGGGGGGCTCTACAATGAGCAGTTCTTC. The complete variable domain, with remaining parts taken from reference TRBV11-3 and TRBJ2-1, reads EAGVVQSPRYKIIEKKQPVAFWCNPISGHNTLYWYLQNLGQGPELLIRYENEEAVDDSQLPKDRFSAERLKGVDSTLKIQPAELGDSAVYLCASSKGGGLYNEQFFGPGTRLTVL.

CDR3 in amino acids: CASSVPGPGITNTEAFF. Written as DNA, the CDR3 is TGTGCCAGTAGTGTCCCCGGGCCGGGGATCACAAACACTGAAGCTTTCTTT. This chain uses TRBV19 with TRBJ1-1; D gene unclear. From germline, CDR1 is LNHDA and CDR2 SQIVND (reference sequence). Trimming took 5 bases from V and 2 from J, leaving 21 bases between them. The CDR3 loop spans 17 amino acids. The variable domain in full, with the rest retrieved from reference TRBV19 and TRBJ1-1, is DGGITQSPKYLFRKEGQNVTLSCEQNLNHDAMYWYRQDPGQGLRLIYYSQIVNDFQKGDIAEGYSVSREKKESFPLTVTSAQKNPTAFYLCASSVPGPGITNTEAFFGQGTRLTVV.

The chain has TRBV6-5 and TRBJ1-1, with a tentative D call TRBD1 (5 bases). This CDR3 is built from 15 residues. Germline V CDR1 and CDR2: MNHEY, SVGAGI. The ends were cut back, 0 bases at V and 4 bases at J, with 12 bases in the middle. CDR3 protein: CASSYSGGRGTEAFF. DNA of the CDR3: TGTGCCAGCAGTTACTCGGGAGGGAGGGGCACTGAAGCTTTCTTT.

The CDR3 DNA reads TGTGCCAGCAGCCCCCTACCCGTCAATGAGCAGTTCTTC. It yields the protein CASSPLPVNEQFF. V is TRBV14 and J is TRBJ2-1, with unresolved D. This CDR3 contains 13 residues. Deletions cut 4 bases from V and 6 bases from J, with 10 bases between. Germline CDR1 reads SGHDN; CDR2 reads FVKESK.